One T cell receptor (beta chain) is described in this entry. The data derive from a study of blood T cell repertoires in COVID-19. Trimming cost V 5 bases and J 5 bases, with 15 bases left between them. Germline values: CDR1 SEHNR, CDR2 FQNEAQ (reference sequence). This CDR3 has 14 amino acids. Profiled with immunoSEQ multiplex PCR; TCRdb holds only in-frame clones, not every one. The repertoire holds just under 250,000 clones, with approximately 90% as singletons. Input material: PBMCs or T cells enriched from blood (not recorded which). The chain links TRBV7-9 to TRBJ2-5, with unresolved D. This TCR was sampled from a woman aged 25 to 39 who had recovered from COVID-19. CDR3 DNA sequence: TGTGCCAGCAGCCGATTGGAAACCGGGGAGACCCAGTACTTC. Protein product: CASSRLETGETQYF.